These 18 T cell receptor beta chains were all obtained from the same sample, sequenced in a study of T cell responses to AZD1222 COVID-19 vaccine. Generated by immunoSEQ multiplex PCR, the TCRdb table keeps only in-frame clones and is missing some. This table has about 130,000 clones, roughly nine tenths appearing once. The sample was peripheral blood, taken on day 0 of AZD1222 vaccination. These receptors were taken from an adult in good health.

With respect to this clone: Sequence at one end of the junction differs from germline and may be a read error. V and J are TRBV7-2 and TRBJ2-5; D uncertain. The CDR3 runs to 12 residues. CDR1 SGHTA and CDR2 FQGNSA come from the germline V gene. The CDR3 here is CASSPRTAQMHF. For the CDR3, the DNA is TGTGCCAGCAGCCCACGGACGGCCCAGATGCACTTC.

The chain combines TRBV18 with TRBJ2-1; 7 bases map to TRBD1. The V and J ends lost 0 bases and 0 bases, in that order; junction bases with no gene match: 2. Germline lookup yields CDR1 KGHSH and CDR2 LQKENI. This CDR3 has 16 residues. CDR3 region: CASSPPTGVSYNEQFF. The CDR3 nucleotides are TGTGCCAGCTCACCACCAACAGGGGTCTCCTACAATGAGCAGTTCTTC.

The rearrangement joins TRBV5-1 to TRBJ1-1, with 8 bases aligning to TRBD1. The V gene's germline CDR1 is SGHRS and CDR2 YFSETQ. The CDR3 extends over 16 amino acids. The ends lost 3 bases at V and 1 base at J; junction bases unmatched: 8. CDR3 region: CASSSWTGKGNTEAFF. CDR3 DNA sequence: TGCGCCAGCAGCTCTTGGACAGGGAAAGGGAACACTGAAGCTTTCTTT. Full variable domain (outside the CDR3, taken from reference TRBV5-1 and TRBJ1-1): KAGVTQTPRYLIKTRGQQVTLSCSPISGHRSVSWYQQTPGQGLQFLFEYFSETQRNKGNFPGRFSGRQFSNSRSEMNVSTLELGDSALYLCASSSWTGKGNTEAFFGQGTRLTVV.

This clone was detected a few times. The gene calls are TRBV12-5 and TRBJ2-7; 8 bases align to TRBD1. The CDR3 extends over 13 amino acids. J gave up 3 bases and V 5 bases, and 3 bases lay outside the gene matches. Looked up from germline, CDR1 is LGHNT and CDR2 is FRNRAP. CDR3 region: CASGAGTGYEQYF. The CDR3 DNA reads as TGTGCTAGTGGTGCCGGGACAGGCTACGAGCAGTACTTC.

The V call is TRBV27, the J call TRBJ1-5; 9 positions agree with TRBD1. This CDR3 has 15 amino acids. Losses at the gene ends were 4 bases for V and 5 bases for J; bases not matched to a gene: 6. The germline gives CDR1 MNHEY, CDR2 SMNVEV (reference sequence). The CDR3 sequence is CASSSPGQGHQPQHF. As DNA, the CDR3 is TGTGCCAGCAGTTCACCGGGACAGGGTCATCAGCCCCAGCATTTT.

This clone was detected a few times. This chain joins TRBV2 and TRBJ2-1; TRBD2 aligns across 12 bases. CDR1 is SNHLY and CDR2 is FYNNEI in the germline V gene. The CDR3 has 16 residues. V shed 5 bases and J 5 bases; nucleotides not matched to a gene: 7. CDR3 amino acids: CASSRLAGVQHNEQFF. Here the CDR3 DNA reads TGTGCCAGCAGTAGACTAGCGGGGGTTCAACACAATGAGCAGTTCTTC.

The rearrangement joins TRBV7-9 to TRBJ2-1; possibly TRBD2 for D (6 bases). This CDR3 spans 12 amino acids. Deletions cut 6 bases from V and 7 bases from J, with 10 bases between. In germline, CDR1 is SEHNR, CDR2 FQNEAQ (reference sequence). The CDR3 DNA sequence: TGTGCCAGCAGAGAGGGGAGGAATGAGCAGTTCTTC. This encodes CASREGRNEQFF.

The J gene is TRBJ1-1, the V gene TRBV28; D not resolved. The CDR3 is 12 amino acids. Germline lookup yields CDR1 MDHEN and CDR2 SYDVKM. V was trimmed by 8 bases and J by 0 bases, leaving 7 bases between them. The CDR3 region is CASRVLNTEAFF. DNA for the CDR3: TGTGCCAGCCGGGTTTTGAACACTGAAGCTTTCTTT.

The chain couples TRBV27 to TRBJ1-2, with 8 nucleotides matching TRBD1. The trim removed 4 bases at V and 6 bases at J, leaving 10 bases unmatched. Germline V gene data show CDR1 as MNHEY and CDR2 as SMNVEV (reference sequence). The CDR3 length is 15 residues. CDR3: CASSSRPDRGHGYTF. CDR3 nucleotides: TGTGCCAGCAGTTCTCGCCCCGACAGGGGCCATGGCTACACCTTC.

This chain uses TRBV6-5 with TRBJ1-1, with D possibly being TRBD1 (5 bases). This CDR3 has 15 residues. V was shortened by 4 bases and J by 5 bases, with 17 bases between the two germline ends. The germline V gene has CDR1 MNHEY and CDR2 SVGAGI. The CDR3 spells CASSFREGLGTEAFF. DNA for the CDR3: TGTGCCAGCAGTTTCAGGGAGGGGCTAGGAACTGAAGCTTTCTTT.

The V call is TRBV30, the J call TRBJ2-5; D gene uncertain. The V and J ends lost 3 bases and 1 base respectively, with 0 bases between them. The CDR3 sequence is 10 residues long. The germline CDR1 and CDR2 sequences are GTSNPN and SVGIG (reference sequence). The CDR3 reads CAWSQETQYF. The DNA for the CDR3 is TGTGCCTGGAGCCAAGAGACCCAGTACTTC.

The chain employs TRBV27 and TRBJ1-1; D not certain. V lost 4 bases and J 6 bases, leaving 12 bases between the germline ends. CDR1 and CDR2 from the germline V gene are MNHEY and SMNVEV (reference sequence). The CDR3 has 13 residues. CDR3 in DNA: TGTGCCAGCAGTTATGCGGGGAGGTCTGAAGCTTTCTTT. Its translation is CASSYAGRSEAFF.

Turning to this clone: The CDR3 does not end in the conserved phenylalanine or tryptophan, so this is likely a read error. The chain carries TRBV12-3 or TRBV12-4 and TRBJ2-7; the D gene is possibly TRBD2 (5 bases). CDR3 length: 12 residues. Trimming took 3 bases from V and 5 from J, leaving 8 bases between them. CDR3 nucleotide sequence: TGTGCCAGCAGTTTCGGGGTCCACGAGCAGTACCTC. Residues: CASSFGVHEQYL.

The V gene is TRBV2, the J gene TRBJ1-1; D possibly corresponds to TRBD1 (5 bases). Between the trimmed V and J ends, which lost 6 bases and 0 bases, there was a span of 8 bases. This CDR3 contains 13 residues. In germline, CDR1 is SNHLY, CDR2 FYNNEI. The CDR3 reads CASRETVNTEAFF. In nucleotides, the CDR3 is TGTGCCAGCAGGGAGACAGTGAACACTGAAGCTTTCTTT.

The chain's CDR3 is CASSSTKGSGYTF. In DNA, the CDR3 is TGTGCCAGCAGTTCAACCAAGGGGAGCGGCTACACCTTC. The rearrangement links TRBV6-5 to TRBJ1-2; D may be TRBD1 (5 bases). CDR1 is MNHEY and CDR2 is SVGAGI in the germline V gene. Deletions cut 4 bases from V and 8 bases from J, with 14 bases between. This CDR3 contains 13 residues.

The gene calls are TRBV6-5 and TRBJ1-1, with unresolved D. The CDR3 extends over 13 amino acids. Between the trimmed V and J ends, which lost 8 bases and 2 bases, there was a span of 12 bases. Germline values: CDR1 MNHEY, CDR2 SVGAGI. The CDR3 protein is CASGSTANTEAFF. DNA for the CDR3: TGTGCCAGCGGGTCAACAGCAAACACTGAAGCTTTCTTT.

The chain combines TRBV9 with TRBJ2-1, with D possibly being TRBD2 (6 bases). Germline V gene data show CDR1 as SGDLS and CDR2 as YYNGEE. V lost 0 bases and J lost 5, with 21 bases in between. The CDR3 length is 18 residues. CDR3 protein: CASSVAPRDPSGDNEQFF. Written as DNA, the CDR3 is TGTGCCAGCAGCGTAGCCCCTCGGGATCCCTCGGGGGACAATGAGCAGTTCTTC.

This chain links TRBV2 with TRBJ1-5; TRBD1 is a possible D gene (5 bases). The V gene's germline CDR1 is SNHLY and CDR2 FYNNEI. V shed 8 bases and J shed 2 bases, with 10 bases lying between them. The CDR3 has 13 residues. The CDR3: CASAGHGNQPQHF. As DNA, the CDR3 is TGTGCCAGCGCCGGACATGGCAATCAGCCCCAGCATTTT.